The clone carrying this TCR beta chain came up a few times. A quantity of roughly 0.5 to 1 ug RNA underwent reverse transcription using random hexamers. Amplification of TCR beta CDR3 used immunoSEQ multiplex PCR across 54 Vbeta and 13 Jbeta. TCRdb analysed the immunoSEQ multiplex PCR reads with MiXCR anew, one entry per CDR3 protein. Here the sample spans a few hundred thousand distinct CDR3 sequences, 80% to 90% being singletons. This sample was included in a study of CD8 T cells in Susac syndrome. The CDR3 is made up of 13 amino acids. Germline V gives CDR1 MNHEY, CDR2 SMNVEV (reference sequence). The V segment lost 6 bases and the J segment 2 bases; nucleotides outside the gene matches: 3. From blood CD8+ and CD4+ T cells, the TCR beta chain was sequenced. Those who served as multiple sclerosis controls were treatment-naive patients with stable or active relapsing-remitting disease. TEMRA cells were FACS-enriched, unlike CD8+ and CD4+ T cells, which were negatively isolated.

The receptor was isolated from a human donor with multiple sclerosis. This chain joins TRBV27 and TRBJ2-7; 8 bases line up with TRBD1. The sequenced sample was CD8+ T cells from PBMCs. Here the CDR3 DNA reads TGTGCCAGCAGCGACAGGGGCCCCTACGAGCAGTACTTC. Encoded protein: CASSDRGPYEQYF.